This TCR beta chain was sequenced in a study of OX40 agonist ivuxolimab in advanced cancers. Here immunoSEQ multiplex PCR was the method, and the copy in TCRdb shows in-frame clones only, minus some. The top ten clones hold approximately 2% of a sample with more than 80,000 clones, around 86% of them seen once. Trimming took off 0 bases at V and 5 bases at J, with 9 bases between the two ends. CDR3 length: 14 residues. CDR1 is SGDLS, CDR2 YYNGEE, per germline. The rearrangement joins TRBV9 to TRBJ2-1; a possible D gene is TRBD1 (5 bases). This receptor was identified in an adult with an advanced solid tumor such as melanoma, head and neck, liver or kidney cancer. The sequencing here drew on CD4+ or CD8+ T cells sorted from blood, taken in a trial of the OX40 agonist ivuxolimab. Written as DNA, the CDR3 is TGTGCCAGCAGCGTAGGGACAACTAACAATGAGCAGTTCTTC. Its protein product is CASSVGTTNNEQFF.